Included here is one T cell receptor (beta chain) sequence, with context. Generated by immunoSEQ multiplex PCR, the TCRdb table keeps only in-frame clones and is missing some. Of more than 250,000 clones detected, 86% appear once; the ten largest clones hold 10%. The CDR3 is 14 amino acids. Trimming cost V 4 bases and J 4 bases, with 12 bases left between them. Germline V CDR1 and CDR2: SGHDT, YYEEEE. This record comes from a study of blood T cell repertoires in COVID-19. The clonotype originates from a woman aged 18 to 35 who had recovered from COVID-19. The sample taken for sequencing was PBMCs or T cells enriched from blood (not recorded which). The V call is TRBV5-6, the J call TRBJ2-1; D may be TRBD2 (5 bases). CDR3 sequence (DNA): TGTGCCAGCAGCCGGGGATTAGGGTACAATGAGCAGTTCTTC. Amino acids: CASSRGLGYNEQFF.